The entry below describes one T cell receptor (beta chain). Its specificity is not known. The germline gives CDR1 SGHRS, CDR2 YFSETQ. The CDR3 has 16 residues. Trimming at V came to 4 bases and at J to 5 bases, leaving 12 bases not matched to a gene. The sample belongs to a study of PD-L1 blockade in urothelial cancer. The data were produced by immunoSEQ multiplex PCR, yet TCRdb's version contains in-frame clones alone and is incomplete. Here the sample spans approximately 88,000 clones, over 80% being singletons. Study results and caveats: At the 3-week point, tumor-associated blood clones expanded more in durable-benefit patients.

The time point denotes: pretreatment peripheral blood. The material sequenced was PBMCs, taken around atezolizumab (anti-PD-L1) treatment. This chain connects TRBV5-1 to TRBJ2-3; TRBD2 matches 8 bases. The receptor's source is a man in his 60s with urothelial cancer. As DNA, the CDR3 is TGCGCCAGCAGCCCGAGCGGCGGGAGGACGGGAGATACGCAGTATTTT. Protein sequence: CASSPSGGRTGDTQYF.